This T cell receptor (beta chain) originates from a study of shared clonotypes between healthy human individuals. Trimming cost V 6 bases and J 3 bases, with 15 bases left between them. Germline V gene data show CDR1 as SGHRS and CDR2 as YFSETQ. CDR3 length equals 15 residues. Several immunoSEQ plates held equal portions of the genomic DNA taken from each subset. About 32,000 T cell genomes (about 300 ng DNA) went into each PBMC replicate. TCRdb's copy holds only in-frame clones and misses some; the assay was immunoSEQ multiplex PCR. There are fewer than 550,000 clones in the sample; 60% to 80% occur only once, and about 12% lies in the top ten.

The sequenced material came from PBMCs. The V call is TRBV5-1, the J call TRBJ1-4; tentative D call: TRBD1 (5 bases). The sequence was collected from a woman between 35 and 50 years old in good health. Some clones in this sample may be carry-over from other donors' samples. Here the CDR3 DNA reads TGCGCCAGCACCCCGCAGGCGGGGCCTAATGAAAAACTGTTTTTT. The encoded protein is CASTPQAGPNEKLFF. Filled out from reference TRBV5-1 and TRBJ1-4, the complete variable domain reads KAGVTQTPRYLIKTRGQQVTLSCSPISGHRSVSWYQQTPGQGLQFLFEYFSETQRNKGNFPGRFSGRQFSNSRSEMNVSTLELGDSALYLCASTPQAGPNEKLFFGSGTQLSVL.